The T cell receptor (beta chain) described here comes from a study of long-term antiretroviral therapy in people with HIV. Investigators performed immunoSEQ version v3.0 at survey level. Repertoires were generated with immunoSEQ multiplex PCR, while TCRdb's copy carries only in-frame clones and drops some. The table shows under 20,000 clones, with approximately 78% occurring only once. The CDR3 has 15 residues. Trimming removed 3 bases from V and 0 bases from J; junction bases left unmatched: 5. Per germline, CDR1 SGHTA and CDR2 FQGNSA. The chain is built from TRBV7-2 and TRBJ2-7, with 7 bases matching TRBD2. This specimen consisted of unsorted PBMCs, obtained 0.3 years after starting antiretroviral therapy. The source of this sequence is a man younger than 35 with HIV. The CDR3 is CASSFSRTSSYEQYF. CDR3 sequence (DNA): TGTGCCAGCAGCTTTTCGAGGACTAGCTCCTACGAGCAGTACTTC.